These 20 T cell receptor beta chains share one sample of origin, sequenced in a study of CD8 T cells in Susac syndrome (dated by TCRdb to the late 2010s). Library preparation used the immunoSEQ multiplex PCR assay. RNA was extracted with the RNeasy kit and roughly 0.45 to 1 ug was reverse transcribed using random hexamers. The public reads were reanalyzed by TCRdb: fastp trimming at Q25, MiXCR alignment, in-frame beta chains only. For every CDR3 protein sequence, its rows merge into one entry that carries the most common genes and DNA. This sample lists approximately 180,000 distinct CDR3 sequences; under 97% were detected once. Clones ranked in the top ten supply approximately 0.09% of the sample. The sample consisted of CD4+ T cells from PBMCs. Every receptor here comes from a human donor with multiple sclerosis.

The rearrangement uses TRBV7-8 and TRBJ2-2; 11 bases match TRBD1. The CDR3 contains 17 residues. Germline V gives CDR1 SGHVS, CDR2 FQNEAQ. The ends lost 5 bases at V and 6 bases at J; junction bases unmatched: 11. The CDR3 is CASSVLGTGGIAGELFF. CDR3 bases: TGTGCCAGCAGCGTACTAGGGACAGGGGGTATCGCCGGGGAGCTGTTTTTT.

V gene TRBV10-2 combines with J gene TRBJ1-5, with D possibly TRBD1 on 5 matching bases. This CDR3 comprises 13 residues. V shed 8 bases and J shed 3 bases, with 11 bases lying between them. Germline CDR1 reads WSHSY; CDR2 reads SAAADI. The CDR3 loop is CASGDGFNQPQHF. The CDR3 region has the DNA TGCGCCAGCGGGGACGGATTCAATCAGCCCCAGCATTTT.

The J gene is TRBJ2-4, the V gene TRBV15, with D uncertain. This CDR3 has 15 amino acids. The germline CDR1 and CDR2 sequences are LNHNV and YYDKDF (reference sequence). Trimming took off 0 bases at V and 8 bases at J, with 14 bases between the two ends. CDR3 residues: CATSREGQRAHIQYF. DNA of the CDR3: TGTGCCACCAGCAGAGAGGGCCAAAGAGCCCACATTCAGTACTTC.

The chain joins TRBV15 to TRBJ1-1; 7 bases are a match to TRBD1. The CDR3 is 15 amino acids. Germline CDR1 and CDR2: LNHNV and YYDKDF (reference sequence). Trimming removed 2 bases from V and 1 base from J; junction bases left unmatched: 4. CDR3 nucleotide sequence: TGTGCCACCAGCAGAAGCGGGGACAGGAACACTGAAGCTTTCTTT. Translated, it gives CATSRSGDRNTEAFF.

The rearrangement uses TRBV7-9 and TRBJ1-2; D perhaps matches TRBD1 (6 bases). This CDR3 is 15 amino acids long. Trimming shortened V by 7 bases and J by 4 bases, and 19 bases separated the two germline ends. Germline CDR1 SEHNR, CDR2 FQNEAQ (reference sequence). In DNA, the CDR3 is TGTGCCAGCACCCCCCGGGGACAAGGGCTCTATGGCTACACCTTC. Translating it yields CASTPRGQGLYGYTF.

This chain uses TRBV5-6 with TRBJ1-2; D call uncertain. V gave up 0 bases and J gave up 8 bases, with 14 bases separating them. Germline CDR1 is SGHDT and CDR2 is YYEEEE. The length of the CDR3 is 14 residues. The CDR3 DNA reads as TGTGCCAGCAGCTTGGTTCCCCTCGGTTCGGGCTACACCTTC. It codes for CASSLVPLGSGYTF.

A single count supports this clonotype. The CDR3 sequence is CSASRISYEQYF. As DNA, the CDR3 is TGCAGTGCTAGTCGGATTAGTTACGAGCAGTACTTC. The chain employs TRBV20-1 and TRBJ2-7, with D hard to call. Germline V lookup: CDR1 DFQATT, CDR2 SNEGSKA (reference sequence). V was trimmed by 3 bases and J by 4 bases, leaving 10 bases between them. The CDR3 extends over 12 amino acids.

This clonotype was observed a single time. The chain employs TRBV6-1 and TRBJ2-7; 9 nucleotides align to TRBD2. Germline assignment: CDR1 MNHNS and CDR2 SASEGT. V shed 3 bases, J shed 6 bases, and the junction held 3 bases outside the gene matches. The CDR3 sequence is 13 residues long. CDR3 loop: CASSDLTSGEQYF. The CDR3 DNA reads as TGTGCCAGCAGTGATCTGACTAGCGGCGAGCAGTACTTC.

This clonotype was found once. V and J are TRBV2 and TRBJ2-5; tentatively, D is TRBD2 (5 bases). This CDR3 is built from 12 residues. V was trimmed by 3 bases and J by 8 bases, leaving 10 bases between them. Per the germline V gene, CDR1 is SNHLY and CDR2 is FYNNEI. The CDR3 sequence: CASSDRGLTQYF. The CDR3 DNA follows: TGTGCCAGCAGTGACCGAGGGTTAACCCAGTACTTC.

The chain carries TRBV28 and TRBJ1-5; unclear D gene. V was clipped by 5 bases and J by 6 bases, with 8 bases between them. The CDR3 sequence is 12 residues long. Germline loops: CDR1 MDHEN, CDR2 SYDVKM. The CDR3 nucleotides are TGTGCCAGCAGTCTGTCGGTTCAGCCCCAGCATTTT. Its protein product is CASSLSVQPQHF.

This clonotype was seen only once. The chain recombines TRBV23-1 with TRBJ2-2, with 8 bases that match TRBD1. TRBV23-1 is annotated as an ORF whose role is uncertain. The CDR3 consists of 14 residues. V trimming: 10 bases; J trimming: 6 bases; junction bases outside the gene matches: 10. Here the CDR3 DNA reads TGCGCCACGGAAGGACAGGGTGATCCCGGGGAGCTGTTTTTT. Translating gives CATEGQGDPGELFF.

The chain carries TRBV29-1 and TRBJ2-5; either TRBD1 or TRBD2 may fit D (5 bases each). This CDR3 contains 13 residues. Germline V gene lookup returns CDR1 SQVTM and CDR2 ANQGSEA. The V end lost 4 bases, the J end lost 5 bases, and 14 bases lay between the germline ends. The CDR3 bases are TGCAGCGTTGCTGGTCTGGGGGTTGAGACCCAGTACTTC. This sequence encodes CSVAGLGVETQYF.

In nucleotides, the CDR3 is TGTGCCAGCAGTGAATTCGGCGGGGGAGCAGATACGCAGTATTTT. Protein product: CASSEFGGGADTQYF. The rearrangement uses TRBV25-1 and TRBJ2-3; 7 bases align to TRBD2. From germline, CDR1 is MGHDK and CDR2 SYGVNS. This CDR3 contains 15 residues. V lost 1 base to trimming and J lost 4 bases; unmatched junction nucleotides: 5.

The V gene is TRBV6-2 or TRBV6-3, the J gene TRBJ2-3; 8 positions agree with TRBD1. Germline V gene lookup returns CDR1 MNHEY and CDR2 SVGEGT. J was trimmed by 5 bases and V by 7 bases; bases with no gene match: 11. CDR3 length: 15 residues. The CDR3: CASTLSGQGGDTQYF. Here the CDR3 DNA reads TGTGCCAGCACCCTTTCTGGACAGGGCGGAGATACGCAGTATTTT.

This clonotype was observed a single time. The chain carries TRBV30 and TRBJ1-2; D unclear. This CDR3 has 12 residues. The germline V and J ends were trimmed by 8 bases and 4 bases, with 14 bases remaining between them. Germline lookup yields CDR1 GTSNPN and CDR2 SVGIG (reference sequence). This chain's CDR3 is CAGPAEGYGYTF. CDR3 nucleotide sequence: TGTGCCGGCCCGGCGGAGGGCTATGGCTACACCTTC.

J is TRBJ1-5 and V is TRBV20-1; D call uncertain. CDR3 size: 13 residues. Trimming stripped 3 bases from V and 14 bases from J, with 20 bases between. The germline CDR1 and CDR2 sequences are DFQATT and SNEGSKA (reference sequence). As DNA, the CDR3 is TGCAGTGCTAGGGGTCTCCCCCCTGCACATGAGCATTTT. Its protein is CSARGLPPAHEHF.

This chain links TRBV20-1 with TRBJ1-1, with D hard to call. This CDR3 comprises 11 residues. CDR1 and CDR2 (germline): DFQATT, SNEGSKA (reference sequence). Trimming took off 3 bases at V and 1 base at J, with 3 bases between the two ends. The DNA for the CDR3 is TGCAGTGCTAGGAAGAACACTGAAGCTTTCTTT. Its translation: CSARKNTEAFF.

The chain employs TRBV15 and TRBJ1-1; D is undetermined. The CDR3 extends over 15 amino acids. Germline V gives CDR1 LNHNV, CDR2 YYDKDF (reference sequence). Trimming pared 0 bases from V and 6 bases from J, leaving 14 bases between. CDR3 protein: CATSRDRSRVPEAFF. CDR3 DNA sequence: TGTGCCACCAGCAGAGATCGGTCCCGGGTACCTGAAGCTTTCTTT.

The V call is TRBV29-1, the J call TRBJ2-3; D is tentatively TRBD1 or TRBD2 (5 bases each). CDR3 length equals 14 residues. Germline loops: CDR1 SQVTM, CDR2 ANQGSEA. Trimming removed 6 bases from V and 0 bases from J, with 13 bases in between. The CDR3 DNA reads as TGCAGCGTCGAGGGGTTCCGGAGCACAGATACGCAGTATTTT. Protein sequence: CSVEGFRSTDTQYF.

Only a few counts were recorded for this clonotype. This CDR3 is CASSLSVGQPQHF. The CDR3 DNA sequence: TGTGCCAGCAGCTTATCCGTGGGCCAGCCCCAGCATTTT. J is TRBJ1-5 and V is TRBV7-9, with D uncertain. Germline CDR1 reads SEHNR; CDR2 reads FQNEAQ (reference sequence). V was cut by 2 bases and J by 7 bases, with 9 bases left in between. The CDR3 totals 13 residues.